Described below is a single TCR beta chain sequence and its context. Its antigen is unidentified. This specimen belongs to a study of T cell responses to AZD1222 COVID-19 vaccine. General study findings and limits: White British ancestry dominated among donors, who included more females, and clonal diversity was possibly underestimated. Vaccine-associated CD4 TCRs spanned spike, dominant at 160-218 and 743-854.

Method: immunoSEQ multiplex PCR; TCRdb's copy keeps in-frame clones and lacks some. The sample includes about 100,000 clones, 91% of them seen just once. V shed 8 bases and J shed 5 bases, with 9 bases lying between them. Germline loops: CDR1 SGHVS, CDR2 FQNEAQ. This CDR3 is 11 amino acids long. This chain uses TRBV7-8 with TRBJ2-5; D gene uncertain. The source was peripheral blood, collected 28 days after the second AZD1222 dose. The origin of this receptor is an adult who received the AZD1222 COVID-19 vaccine. CDR3 nucleotides: TGTGCCAGCCTACGGTCCGAGACCCAGTACTTC. Amino acid sequence: CASLRSETQYF.